Below are 24 T cell receptor beta chains sequenced from a single sample in a study of response to subunit inactivated influenza vaccine. From the RT-PCR reads, TCRdb called clonotypes with MiXCR, one entry per CDR3 protein. The table has about 650,000 distinct CDR3 sequences, 15% to 19% seen once; the top ten hold around a tenth. Specimen: PBMCs from blood, collected approximately 12 days after vaccination. All receptors derive from a man between 45 and 60 years old who received an inactivated influenza vaccine.

This clonotype was found a few times. This sequence joins TRBV5-6 and TRBJ2-1; D call uncertain. Deletions cut 1 base from V and 6 bases from J, with 11 bases between. The germline V gene has CDR1 SGHDT and CDR2 YYEEEE. The CDR3 loop spans 14 amino acids. The CDR3 spells CASSLHAPGNEQFF. Written as DNA, the CDR3 is TGTGCCAGCAGCTTGCACGCCCCTGGCAATGAGCAGTTCTTC.

CDR3 amino acids: CASSPPRGGPDTQYF. The CDR3 bases are TGTGCCAGCAGCCCCCCGCGGGGGGGCCCAGATACGCAGTATTTT. The chain carries TRBV6-2 or TRBV6-3 and TRBJ2-3; 9 positions agree with TRBD2. After removal of 6 bases from V and 4 bases from J, the junction contained 8 bases not matched to a gene. From germline, CDR1 is MNHEY and CDR2 SVGEGT. The CDR3 is 15 residues long.

This clonotype was found a few times. This chain connects TRBV7-6 to TRBJ2-3; possibly TRBD1 or TRBD2 for D (5 bases each). There are 15 residues in the CDR3. The V and J ends lost 2 bases and 4 bases respectively, with 13 bases between them. Germline values: CDR1 SGHVS, CDR2 FNYEAQ. This CDR3 is CASSLMGERSDTQYF. In DNA, the CDR3 is TGTGCCAGCAGCTTAATGGGGGAGCGCTCAGATACGCAGTATTTT.

This rearrangement joins TRBV20-1 to TRBJ2-3; maybe TRBD2 (7 bases). The CDR3 consists of 13 residues. From germline, CDR1 is DFQATT and CDR2 SNEGSKA (reference sequence). The CDR3: CTTGGARADTQYF. The CDR3, as DNA: TGCACCACTGGGGGGGCGAGGGCAGATACGCAGTATTTT.

The CDR3 loop reads CASSLRPYRRGAMDTQYF. In DNA, the CDR3 is TGTGCCAGCAGTTTACGCCCGTACCGGCGGGGGGCCATGGATACGCAGTATTTT. The V call is TRBV27, the J call TRBJ2-3; TRBD2 agrees at 8 bases. Germline V gene sequence: CDR1 MNHEY, CDR2 SMNVEV (reference sequence). The CDR3 sequence is 18 residues long. Unmatched junction bases numbered 16, after V lost 2 bases and J lost 6 bases.

There are a few counts of this clonotype. This chain uses TRBV18 with TRBJ1-3, with 7 bases aligning to TRBD1. CDR1 is KGHSH, CDR2 LQKENI, per germline. CDR3 length equals 13 residues. V was clipped by 2 bases and J by 16 bases; unmatched bases: 11. As DNA, the CDR3 is TGTGCCAGCTCACCAGCCCGGGACAGAGTTCGGTATTTT. This gives the protein CASSPARDRVRYF.

The chain combines TRBV6-2 or TRBV6-3 with TRBJ2-5; unclear D gene. With 4 bases removed from V and 5 bases from J, the gap between germline ends came to 11 bases. Germline CDR1 is MNHEY and CDR2 is SVGEGT. The CDR3 runs to 13 residues. CDR3 sequence reads: CASSSPVGETQYF. Written as DNA, the CDR3 is TGTGCCAGCAGTTCCCCAGTAGGGGAGACCCAGTACTTC.

This clonotype has more than one count but fewer than ten. The chain combines TRBV2 with TRBJ2-3; D is ambiguous. CDR1 is SNHLY, CDR2 FYNNEI, per germline. V gave up 4 bases and J gave up 0 bases, with 14 bases separating them. The CDR3 consists of 16 residues. As DNA, the CDR3 is TGTGCCAGCAGTGTCCGGTCCCCAACTAGCACAGATACGCAGTATTTT. It is translated as CASSVRSPTSTDTQYF.

The rearrangement uses TRBV5-1 and TRBJ2-5, with 10 bases aligning to TRBD1. This CDR3 has 15 residues. The trim removed 4 bases at V and 4 bases at J, leaving 7 bases unmatched. The germline V gene has CDR1 SGHRS and CDR2 YFSETQ. CDR3 protein: CASSTGQGGRETQYF. The CDR3 DNA follows: TGCGCCAGCAGCACAGGACAGGGGGGACGAGAGACCCAGTACTTC.

The chain joins TRBV4-1 to TRBJ2-7; D is unclear. There are 16 residues in the CDR3. Germline CDR1 is MGHRA and CDR2 is YSYEKL. The V end was cut by 0 bases, the J end by 0 bases, with 12 bases between. The chain's CDR3 is CASSQDLTAFSYEQYF. The DNA for the CDR3 is TGCGCCAGCAGCCAAGATCTGACCGCTTTCTCCTACGAGCAGTACTTC.

This clonotype was seen more than once but under ten times. The chain uses TRBV20-1 and TRBJ2-3; no clear D. The CDR3 length is 13 residues. V was cut by 5 bases and J by 5 bases, with 14 bases left in between. CDR1 and CDR2 from the germline V gene are DFQATT and SNEGSKA (reference sequence). CDR3 region: CSALLGNRDTQYF. CDR3 nucleotide sequence: TGCAGTGCTCTCCTGGGGAACCGAGATACGCAGTATTTT.

This chain joins TRBV5-6 and TRBJ1-1; 10 bases align to TRBD1. Trimming at V came to 1 base and at J to 2 bases, leaving 8 bases not matched to a gene. The V gene's germline CDR1 is SGHDT and CDR2 YYEEEE. The CDR3 length is 17 residues. CDR3 region: CASSLLGTGAKNTEAFF. In DNA, the CDR3 is TGTGCCAGCAGCTTGCTTGGGACAGGGGCCAAAAACACTGAAGCTTTCTTT.

CDR3 in DNA: TGCAGCGTGACCCGGGGGGGAGGCCAAGAGACCCAGTACTTC. Protein: CSVTRGGGQETQYF. V gene TRBV29-1 combines with J gene TRBJ2-5; TRBD2 aligns across 8 bases. The CDR3 loop spans 14 amino acids. Germline V CDR1 and CDR2: SQVTM, ANQGSEA. V shed 6 bases and J 1 base; nucleotides not matched to a gene: 7.

Ten or more counts support this clonotype. V and J are TRBV10-3 and TRBJ2-3; D remains ambiguous. Germline values: CDR1 ENHRY, CDR2 SYGVKD. Between the trimmed V and J ends, which lost 6 bases and 0 bases, there was a span of 7 bases. CDR3 length: 13 residues. The CDR3 protein is CAIRGRSTDTQYF. As DNA, the CDR3 is TGTGCCATCAGAGGTAGAAGCACAGATACGCAGTATTTT.

In this sample, this clonotype turned up a few times. The rearrangement links TRBV7-2 to TRBJ2-2; D is perhaps TRBD1 or TRBD2 (5 bases each). The V gene's germline CDR1 is SGHTA and CDR2 FQGNSA. V lost 1 base and J lost 5, with 11 bases in between. CDR3 length equals 15 residues. CDR3 protein: CASSLGPGRTGELFF. DNA for the CDR3: TGTGCCAGCAGCTTAGGGCCAGGGAGAACCGGGGAGCTGTTTTTT.

This clonotype occurred a few times. The V and J genes are TRBV5-1 and TRBJ2-3, with D tentatively TRBD2 (6 bases). Trimming removed 4 bases from V and 2 bases from J, with 17 bases in between. The CDR3 totals 16 residues. Germline assignment: CDR1 SGHRS and CDR2 YFSETQ. The CDR3 DNA sequence: TGCGCCAGCAGCCCGCGCACTAGCCTATACACAGATACGCAGTATTTT. Protein product: CASSPRTSLYTDTQYF.

The V call is TRBV20-1, the J call TRBJ1-5; D remains ambiguous. CDR1 and CDR2 from the germline V gene are DFQATT and SNEGSKA (reference sequence). The CDR3 is made up of 15 amino acids. Trimming stripped 5 bases from V and 3 bases from J, with 17 bases between. The CDR3: CSARHGIQSNQPQHF. CDR3 DNA: TGCAGTGCTCGACACGGGATTCAGTCCAATCAGCCCCAGCATTTT.

This clonotype was picked up a small number of times. The chain carries TRBV5-1 and TRBJ2-2, with 10 bases matching TRBD1. The J segment lost 7 bases and the V segment lost 6 bases, leaving 6 bases of the junction unmatched. The CDR3 has 14 residues. CDR1 SGHRS and CDR2 YFSETQ come from the germline V gene. CDR3 DNA sequence: TGCGCCAGCACCAGGGACAGGGGAGTCGGGGAGCTGTTTTTT. Translating gives CASTRDRGVGELFF.

The rearrangement uses TRBV7-2 and TRBJ2-2; D is possibly TRBD1 (6 bases). From germline, CDR1 is SGHTA and CDR2 FQGNSA. The CDR3 is made up of 16 amino acids. With 5 bases removed from V and 3 bases from J, the gap between germline ends came to 16 bases. The CDR3 sequence is CASSPTGHFYTGELFF. CDR3 bases: TGTGCCAGCAGCCCCACGGGACACTTTTACACCGGGGAGCTGTTTTTT.

The V and J genes are TRBV20-1 and TRBJ2-1, with TRBD1 identical over 10 bases. The CDR3 loop spans 18 amino acids. Germline values: CDR1 DFQATT, CDR2 SNEGSKA (reference sequence). J lost 3 bases, V lost 0 bases, and 11 bases had no gene match. This chain's CDR3 is CSARERLRTGGYYNEQFF. Here the CDR3 DNA reads TGCAGTGCTAGAGAGAGATTAAGGACAGGGGGTTACTACAATGAGCAGTTCTTC.

This CDR3 reads CASMWGPYNEQFF. The DNA of the CDR3 is TGTGCCAGCATGTGGGGGCCATACAATGAGCAGTTCTTC. This chain connects TRBV7-9 to TRBJ2-1; tentatively, D is TRBD1 (6 bases). CDR3 length: 13 amino acids. Trimming stripped 7 bases from V and 4 bases from J, with 11 bases between. The V gene's germline CDR1 is SEHNR and CDR2 FQNEAQ (reference sequence).

CDR3 loop: CASSPTGFTEKLFF. Written as DNA, the CDR3 is TGTGCCAGCAGCCCCACAGGGTTTACGGAAAAACTGTTTTTT. The chain links TRBV7-9 to TRBJ1-4, with a possible D match to TRBD1 (6 bases). Germline-derived CDR1 and CDR2 are SEHNR and FQNEAQ (reference sequence). The CDR3 extends over 14 amino acids. Trimming took 5 bases from V and 8 from J, leaving 15 bases between them.

The table lists this clonotype with a few counts. The V gene is TRBV20-1, the J gene TRBJ2-3, with TRBD2 matching over 12 bases. The CDR3 runs to 15 residues. Germline-derived CDR1 and CDR2 are DFQATT and SNEGSKA (reference sequence). J lost 3 bases, V lost 6 bases, and 7 bases had no gene match. CDR3 amino acids: CSAIIGLAGTDTQYF. The DNA for the CDR3 is TGCAGTGCCATAATCGGACTAGCGGGGACAGATACGCAGTATTTT.

This clonotype was found many times. The V and J genes are TRBV5-1 and TRBJ2-1; D not certain. The CDR3 is 12 amino acids. The V gene lost 1 base and the J gene lost 10 bases, with 9 bases spanning the gap. Germline loops: CDR1 SGHRS, CDR2 YFSETQ. Here the CDR3 reads CASSLFVEEQFF. CDR3 DNA: TGCGCCAGCAGCTTGTTCGTGGAAGAGCAGTTCTTC.